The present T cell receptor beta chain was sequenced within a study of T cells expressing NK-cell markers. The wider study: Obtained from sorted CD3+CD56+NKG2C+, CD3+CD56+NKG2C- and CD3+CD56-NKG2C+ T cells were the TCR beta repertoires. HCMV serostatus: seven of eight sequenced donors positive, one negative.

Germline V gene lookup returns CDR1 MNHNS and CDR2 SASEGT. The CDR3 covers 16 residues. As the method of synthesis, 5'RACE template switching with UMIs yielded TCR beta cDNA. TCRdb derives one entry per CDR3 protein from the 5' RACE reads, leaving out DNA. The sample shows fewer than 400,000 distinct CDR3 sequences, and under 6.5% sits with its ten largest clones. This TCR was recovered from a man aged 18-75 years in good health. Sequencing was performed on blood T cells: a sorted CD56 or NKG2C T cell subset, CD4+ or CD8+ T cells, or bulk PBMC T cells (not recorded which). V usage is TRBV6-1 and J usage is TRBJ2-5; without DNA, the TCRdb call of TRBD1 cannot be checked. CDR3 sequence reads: CASSELIGQGKETQYF.